This T cell receptor (beta chain) was recovered during a study of T cell responses to AZD1222 COVID-19 vaccine. Produced via immunoSEQ multiplex PCR; TCRdb's table is partial and in-frame only. The sample lists 75,000 to 100,000 clones, approximately 91% occurring once. Germline assignment: CDR1 MNHEY and CDR2 SMNVEV (reference sequence). Trimming removed 0 bases at V and 1 base at J, with 7 bases between. CDR3 length: 15 residues. The V call is TRBV27, the J call TRBJ1-3, with unresolved D. Material: peripheral blood, obtained on day 0 of AZD1222 vaccination. The receptor comes from an adult in good health. The CDR3 region is CASSLSRGSGNTIYF. The DNA of the CDR3 is TGTGCCAGCAGTTTATCGAGAGGGTCTGGAAACACCATATATTTT.